Listed here are 7 T cell receptor beta chains from one sample, sequenced in a study of identical twins. TCRdb re-analysed the 5' RACE reads in MiXCR, keeping a single row per CDR3 protein. The sample lists roughly 770,000 distinct CDR3 sequences; 15% to 20% were seen once. This same sample was also part of a study on T cells expressing NK-cell markers.

The sequenced sample was PBMCs. These receptors were collected from a woman in her late teens or twenties in good health.

This clonotype showed up just a few times. The V and J genes are TRBV18 and TRBJ2-7; 9 bases align to TRBD1. Germline V gene data show CDR1 as KGHSH and CDR2 as LQKENI. Trimming removed 3 bases from V and 6 bases from J; junction bases left unmatched: 12. This CDR3 region has 16 residues. CDR3 residues: CASSPYMTGGGLEQYF. In DNA form, the CDR3 reads TGTGCCAGCTCACCTTATATGACAGGGGGAGGTCTCGAGCAGTACTTC.

This clonotype was counted ten times or more. The V gene is TRBV20-1, the J gene TRBJ2-3, with TRBD2 as a possible D gene (6 bases). This CDR3 is built from 15 residues. Germline V gene lookup returns CDR1 DFQATT and CDR2 SNEGSKA (reference sequence). V lost 3 bases and J lost 0, with 13 bases in between. CDR3 region: CSASPAGFSTDTQYF. Here the CDR3 DNA reads TGCAGTGCTAGTCCGGCGGGGTTTAGCACAGATACGCAGTATTTT.

V and J are TRBV20-1 and TRBJ2-1; D uncertain. V was shortened by 3 bases and J by 2 bases, with 14 bases between the two germline ends. Germline V gives CDR1 DFQATT, CDR2 SNEGSKA (reference sequence). The CDR3 extends over 15 amino acids. DNA of the CDR3: TGCAGTGCTAGTTACCAAAGGGCCACCTACAATGAGCAGTTCTTC. Protein: CSASYQRATYNEQFF.

The sample holds a few counts of this clonotype. V usage is TRBV25-1 and J usage is TRBJ2-4; D is undetermined. CDR3 length: 15 residues. V was clipped by 2 bases and J by 7 bases, with 15 bases between them. The germline V gene encodes CDR1 MGHDK and CDR2 SYGVNS. The CDR3 nucleotides read TGTGCCAGCAGTGAAGGAGCGTCGTTTGGGAACATTCAGTACTTC. It specifies CASSEGASFGNIQYF.

The rearrangement links TRBV7-9 to TRBJ2-5; D might be TRBD1 (6 bases). Trimming stripped 5 bases from V and 5 bases from J, with 12 bases between. Germline assignment: CDR1 SEHNR and CDR2 FQNEAQ (reference sequence). The CDR3 length is 13 residues. CDR3 loop: CASSREGVETQYF. CDR3 DNA: TGTGCCAGCAGCCGCGAGGGGGTTGAGACCCAGTACTTC.

This clonotype has just one count. The chain carries TRBV11-1 and TRBJ1-6, with D hard to call. In germline, CDR1 is SGHAT, CDR2 FQDESV (reference sequence). Trimming left V 4 bases short and J 8 bases short, with 15 bases between. The CDR3 has 15 amino acids. CDR3 region: CASSSSRGVDSPLHF. In nucleotides, the CDR3 is TGTGCCAGCAGCTCTAGCCGGGGAGTAGATTCACCCCTCCACTTT.

In its sample, this clonotype was seen once. The chain employs TRBV7-9 and TRBJ2-7, with a tentative D call TRBD1 (6 bases). Germline-derived CDR1 and CDR2 are SEHNR and FQNEAQ (reference sequence). CDR3 length equals 14 residues. Trimming pared 5 bases from V and 6 bases from J, leaving 17 bases between. Here the CDR3 reads CASSTIQGSAEQYF. CDR3 nucleotides: TGTGCCAGCAGCACCATACAGGGATCTGCCGAGCAGTACTTC.